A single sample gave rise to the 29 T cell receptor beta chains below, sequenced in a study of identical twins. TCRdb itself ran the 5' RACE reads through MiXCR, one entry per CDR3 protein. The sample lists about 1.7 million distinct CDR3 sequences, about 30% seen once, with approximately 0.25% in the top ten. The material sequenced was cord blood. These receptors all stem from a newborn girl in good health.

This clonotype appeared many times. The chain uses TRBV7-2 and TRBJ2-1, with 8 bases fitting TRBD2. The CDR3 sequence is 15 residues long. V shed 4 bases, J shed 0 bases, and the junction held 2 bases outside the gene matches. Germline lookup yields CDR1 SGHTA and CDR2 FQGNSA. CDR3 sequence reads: CASSSGLVSYNEQFF. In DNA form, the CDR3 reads TGTGCCAGCAGCTCGGGACTAGTCTCCTACAATGAGCAGTTCTTC.

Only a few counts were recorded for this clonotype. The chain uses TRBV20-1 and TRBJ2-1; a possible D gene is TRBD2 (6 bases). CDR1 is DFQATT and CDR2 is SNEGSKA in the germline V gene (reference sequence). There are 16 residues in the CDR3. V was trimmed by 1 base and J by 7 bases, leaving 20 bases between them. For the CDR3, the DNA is TGCAGTGCTAGAGCCATTCGGGACTCCCCTATAAATGAGCAGTTCTTC. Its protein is CSARAIRDSPINEQFF.

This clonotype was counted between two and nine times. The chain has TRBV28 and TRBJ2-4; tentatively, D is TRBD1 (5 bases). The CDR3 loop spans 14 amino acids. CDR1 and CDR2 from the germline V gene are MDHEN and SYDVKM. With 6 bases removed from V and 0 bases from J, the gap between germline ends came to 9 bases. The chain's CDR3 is CASRVRVAKNIQYF. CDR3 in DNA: TGTGCCAGCAGGGTCAGGGTAGCCAAAAACATTCAGTACTTC.

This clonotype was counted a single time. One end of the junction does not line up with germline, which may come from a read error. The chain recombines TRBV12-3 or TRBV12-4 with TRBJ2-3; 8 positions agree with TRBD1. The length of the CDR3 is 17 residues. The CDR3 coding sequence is TGTGCCAGCAGTTTATGGGGTCGCGGGACAGGCACAGATGCGCAGTATTTT. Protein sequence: CASSLWGRGTGTDAQYF.

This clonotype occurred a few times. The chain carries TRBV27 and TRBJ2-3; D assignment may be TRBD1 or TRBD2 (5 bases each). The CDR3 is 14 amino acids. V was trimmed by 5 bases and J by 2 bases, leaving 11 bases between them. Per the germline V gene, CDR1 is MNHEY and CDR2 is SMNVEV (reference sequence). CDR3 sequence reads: CASSRDHSTDTQYF. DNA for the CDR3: TGTGCCAGCAGTAGGGACCACTCCACAGATACGCAGTATTTT.

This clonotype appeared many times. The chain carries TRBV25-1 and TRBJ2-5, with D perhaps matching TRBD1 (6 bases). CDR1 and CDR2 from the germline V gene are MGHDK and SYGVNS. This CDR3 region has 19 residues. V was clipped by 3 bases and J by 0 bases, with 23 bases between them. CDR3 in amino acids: CASSDYQKQGRGYQETQYF. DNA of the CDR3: TGTGCCAGCAGTGACTACCAGAAACAGGGTCGAGGGTACCAAGAGACCCAGTACTTC. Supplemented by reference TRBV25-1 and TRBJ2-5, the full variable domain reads EADIYQTPRYLVIGTGKKITLECSQTMGHDKMYWYQQDPGMELHLIHYSYGVNSTEKGDLSSESTVSRIRTEHFPLTLESARPSHTSQYLCASSDYQKQGRGYQETQYFGPGTRLLVL.

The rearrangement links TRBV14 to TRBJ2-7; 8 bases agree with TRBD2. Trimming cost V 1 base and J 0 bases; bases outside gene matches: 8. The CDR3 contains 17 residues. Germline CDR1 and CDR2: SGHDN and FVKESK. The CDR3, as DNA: TGTGCCAGCAGCCAAGTCGGATTAGCGGGGAGCTCCTACGAGCAGTACTTC. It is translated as CASSQVGLAGSSYEQYF.

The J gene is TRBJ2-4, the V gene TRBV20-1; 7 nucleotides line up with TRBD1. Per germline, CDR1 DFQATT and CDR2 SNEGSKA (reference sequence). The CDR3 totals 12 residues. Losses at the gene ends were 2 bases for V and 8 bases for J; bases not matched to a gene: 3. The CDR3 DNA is TGCAGTGCTAGATGGGACAGCTACATTCAGTACTTC. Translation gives CSARWDSYIQYF.

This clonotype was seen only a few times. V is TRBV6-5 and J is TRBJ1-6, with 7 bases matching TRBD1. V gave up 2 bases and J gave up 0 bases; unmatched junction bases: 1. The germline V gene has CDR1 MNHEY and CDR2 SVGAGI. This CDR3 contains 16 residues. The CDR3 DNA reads TGTGCCAGCAGTTACCGGGACAGCTCCTATAATTCACCCCTCCACTTT. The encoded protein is CASSYRDSSYNSPLHF.

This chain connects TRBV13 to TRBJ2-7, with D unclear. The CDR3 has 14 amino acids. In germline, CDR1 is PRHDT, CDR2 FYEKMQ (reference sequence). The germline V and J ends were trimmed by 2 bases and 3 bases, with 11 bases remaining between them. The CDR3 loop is CASSLNSDGYEQYF. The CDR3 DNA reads TGTGCCAGCAGCTTAAATTCTGACGGCTACGAGCAGTACTTC.

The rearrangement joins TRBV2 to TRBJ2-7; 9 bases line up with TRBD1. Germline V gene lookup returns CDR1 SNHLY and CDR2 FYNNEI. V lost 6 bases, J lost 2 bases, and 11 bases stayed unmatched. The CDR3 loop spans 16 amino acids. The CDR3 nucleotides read TGTGCCAGCAGGACCCGGGACAGGGTAGATGCCTACGAGCAGTACTTC. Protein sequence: CASRTRDRVDAYEQYF.

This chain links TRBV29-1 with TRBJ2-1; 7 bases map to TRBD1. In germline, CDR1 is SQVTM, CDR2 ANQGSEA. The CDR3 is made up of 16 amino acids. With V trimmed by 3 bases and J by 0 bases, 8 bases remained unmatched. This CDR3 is CSVDEGRDSSYNEQFF. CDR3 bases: TGCAGCGTTGATGAAGGCCGGGACAGCTCCTACAATGAGCAGTTCTTC.

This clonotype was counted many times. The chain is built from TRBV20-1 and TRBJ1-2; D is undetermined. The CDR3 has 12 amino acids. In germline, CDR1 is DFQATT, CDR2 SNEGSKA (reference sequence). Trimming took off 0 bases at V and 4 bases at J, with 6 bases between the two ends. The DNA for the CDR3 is TGCAGTGCTAGAGATTCCAGCTATGGCTACACCTTC. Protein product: CSARDSSYGYTF.

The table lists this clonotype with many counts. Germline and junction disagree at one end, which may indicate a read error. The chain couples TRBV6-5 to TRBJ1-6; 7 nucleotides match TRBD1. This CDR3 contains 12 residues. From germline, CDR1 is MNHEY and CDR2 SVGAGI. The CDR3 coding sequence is TGCGCATCCCGGGACAGTAATTCACCCCTCCACTTT. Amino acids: CASRDSNSPLHF.

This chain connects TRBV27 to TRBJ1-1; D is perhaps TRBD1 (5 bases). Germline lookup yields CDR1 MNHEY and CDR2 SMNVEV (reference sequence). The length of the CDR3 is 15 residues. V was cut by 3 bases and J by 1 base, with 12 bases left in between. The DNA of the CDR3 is TGTGCCAGCAGTTTTTTCGGGGGTAAGAACACTGAAGCTTTCTTT. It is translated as CASSFFGGKNTEAFF.

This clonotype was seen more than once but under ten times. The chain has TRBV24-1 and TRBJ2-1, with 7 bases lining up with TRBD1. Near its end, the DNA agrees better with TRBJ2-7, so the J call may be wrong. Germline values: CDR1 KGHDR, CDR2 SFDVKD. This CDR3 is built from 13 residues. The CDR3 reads CATRDRLNNEQYF. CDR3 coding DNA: TGTGCCACCAGGGACAGGCTCAACAATGAGCAGTACTTC.

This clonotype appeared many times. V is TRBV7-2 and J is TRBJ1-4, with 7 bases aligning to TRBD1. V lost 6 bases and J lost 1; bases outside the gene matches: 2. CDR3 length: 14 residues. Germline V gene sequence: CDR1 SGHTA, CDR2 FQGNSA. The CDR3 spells CASSWTGTNEKLFF. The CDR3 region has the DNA TGTGCCAGCAGTTGGACAGGAACTAATGAAAAACTGTTTTTT.

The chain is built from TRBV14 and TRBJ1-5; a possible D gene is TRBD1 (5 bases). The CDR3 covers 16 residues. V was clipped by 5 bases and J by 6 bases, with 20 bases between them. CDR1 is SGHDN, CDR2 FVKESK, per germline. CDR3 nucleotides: TGTGCCAGCAGCTTTTATAAAGAGGGGCTTGGTCAGCCCCAGCATTTT. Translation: CASSFYKEGLGQPQHF.

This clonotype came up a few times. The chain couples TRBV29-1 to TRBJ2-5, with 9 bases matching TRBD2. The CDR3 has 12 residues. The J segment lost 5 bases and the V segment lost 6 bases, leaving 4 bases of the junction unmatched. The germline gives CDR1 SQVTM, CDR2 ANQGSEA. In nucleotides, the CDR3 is TGCAGCGTGCGGGGGGGCCTCGAGACCCAGTACTTC. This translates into CSVRGGLETQYF.

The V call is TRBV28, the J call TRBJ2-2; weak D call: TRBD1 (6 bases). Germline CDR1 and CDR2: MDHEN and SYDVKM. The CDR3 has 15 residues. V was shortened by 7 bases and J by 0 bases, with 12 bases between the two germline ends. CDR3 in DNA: TGTGCCAGCAATCCCGGGACAACGAACACCGGGGAGCTGTTTTTT. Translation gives CASNPGTTNTGELFF.

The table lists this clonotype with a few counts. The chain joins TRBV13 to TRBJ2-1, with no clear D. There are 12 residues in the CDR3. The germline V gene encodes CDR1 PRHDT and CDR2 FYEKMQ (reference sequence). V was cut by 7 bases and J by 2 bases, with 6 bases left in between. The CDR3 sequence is CASNFAYNEQFF. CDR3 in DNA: TGTGCCAGCAACTTTGCCTACAATGAGCAGTTCTTC.

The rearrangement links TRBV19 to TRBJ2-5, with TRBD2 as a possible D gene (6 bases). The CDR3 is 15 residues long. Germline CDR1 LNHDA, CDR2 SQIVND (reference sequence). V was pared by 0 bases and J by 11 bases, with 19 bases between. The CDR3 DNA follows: TGTGCCAGTAGTATAGATCGTGGACTCCGGAGGGAGCAGTACTTC. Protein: CASSIDRGLRREQYF.

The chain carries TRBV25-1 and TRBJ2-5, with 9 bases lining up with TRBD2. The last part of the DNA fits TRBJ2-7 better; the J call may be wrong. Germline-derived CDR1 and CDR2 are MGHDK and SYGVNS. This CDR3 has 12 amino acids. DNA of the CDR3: TGTGCCGGCGCTAGCGGGACCTACGAGCAGTACTTC. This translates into CAGASGTYEQYF.

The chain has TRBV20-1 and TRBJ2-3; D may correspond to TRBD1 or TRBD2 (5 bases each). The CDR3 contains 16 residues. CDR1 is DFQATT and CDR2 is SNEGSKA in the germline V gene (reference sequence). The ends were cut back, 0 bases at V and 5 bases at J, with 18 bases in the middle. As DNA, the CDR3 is TGCAGTGCTAGAGATAGCCTCCGAGGGGCCCAAGATACGCAGTATTTT. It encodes CSARDSLRGAQDTQYF.

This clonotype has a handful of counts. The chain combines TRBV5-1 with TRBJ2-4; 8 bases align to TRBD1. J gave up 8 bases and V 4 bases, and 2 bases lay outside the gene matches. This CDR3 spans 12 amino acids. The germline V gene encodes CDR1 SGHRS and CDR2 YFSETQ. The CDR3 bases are TGCGCCAGCAGCACACAGGGGGACATTCAGTACTTC. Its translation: CASSTQGDIQYF.

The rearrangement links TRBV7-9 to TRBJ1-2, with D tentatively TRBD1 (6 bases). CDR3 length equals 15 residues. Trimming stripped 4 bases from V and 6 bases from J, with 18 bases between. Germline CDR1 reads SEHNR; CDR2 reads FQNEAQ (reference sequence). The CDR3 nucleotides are TGTGCCAGCAGCTCCTTCCGGGGGGCATCCGATGGCTACACCTTC. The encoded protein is CASSSFRGASDGYTF.

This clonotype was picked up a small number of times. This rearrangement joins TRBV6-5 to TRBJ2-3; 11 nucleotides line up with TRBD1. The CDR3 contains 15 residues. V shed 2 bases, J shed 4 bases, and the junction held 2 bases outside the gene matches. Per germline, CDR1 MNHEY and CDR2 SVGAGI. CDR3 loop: CASSYRDRGSDTQYF. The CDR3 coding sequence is TGTGCCAGCAGTTACCGGGACAGGGGGTCAGATACGCAGTATTTT.

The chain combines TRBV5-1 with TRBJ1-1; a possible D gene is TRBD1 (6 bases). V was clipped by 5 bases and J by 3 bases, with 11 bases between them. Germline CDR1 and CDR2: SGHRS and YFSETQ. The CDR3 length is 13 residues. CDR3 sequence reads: CASSKGGHTEAFF. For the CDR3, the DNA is TGCGCCAGCAGTAAGGGGGGGCACACTGAAGCTTTCTTT. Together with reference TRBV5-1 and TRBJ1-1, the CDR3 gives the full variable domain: KAGVTQTPRYLIKTRGQQVTLSCSPISGHRSVSWYQQTPGQGLQFLFEYFSETQRNKGNFPGRFSGRQFSNSRSEMNVSTLELGDSALYLCASSKGGHTEAFFGQGTRLTVV.

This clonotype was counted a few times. The CDR3 is CASSPKPPGRYSYNEQFF. CDR3 nucleotide sequence: TGTGCCAGCAGTCCAAAGCCACCGGGACGGTACTCCTACAATGAGCAGTTCTTC. This chain links TRBV12-3 or TRBV12-4 with TRBJ2-1; D tentatively fits TRBD1 or TRBD2 (5 bases each). V gave up 5 bases and J gave up 0 bases, with 20 bases separating them. The CDR3 runs 18 residues.